This TCR beta chain was captured by sequencing in a study of regulatory T cells in long-lasting Graves disease (dated by TCRdb to about 2021). About the full investigation: In the newly diagnosed Graves' disease group, patients had been taking antithyroid drugs for less than 3 months. Peripheral blood TCR sequencing and RNA sequencing compared persistent Graves' disease patients with newly diagnosed Graves' disease patients. The study was conducted in China and was registered as a clinical trial. A total of about 35 samples underwent TCR sequencing, from roughly 13 patients with persistent Graves' disease and 20 or so patients with newly diagnosed Graves' disease. The research as a whole found: Compared with newly diagnosed patients, persistent Graves' disease patients had lower TCR Shannon entropy and fewer highly expanded clones, which suggests clonal expansion. Preferential use of TRBV28, TRBJ1-2 and TRBJ2-5 was observed in persistent disease, whereas TRBV20-1 and TRBJ2-1 were favored in newly diagnosed disease. More public clonotypes were shared among persistent patients (over 2,500) than among newly diagnosed patients (over 900). Sequencing and analysis were restricted to the TCR beta chain. The study examined only peripheral blood because the primary lesion, thyroid tissue, could not be accessed. The small sample size was acknowledged by the authors as a limitation that may reduce accuracy.

The library was generated by multiplex PCR. The instrument was an Illumina HiSeq 4000. TCR beta libraries were built with iRepertoire HTBI primers and Arm-PCR amplification of CDR3 regions. Before sequencing, the PCR products underwent gel purification. For the original study's pipeline: Across samples, some 62 TRBV and 13 to 15 TRBJ segments were identified and used for gene usage analysis of CDR3 amino acid clonotypes. COPE and FqMerger were used to merge the filtered high-quality paired reads into contigs. BLAST was used to align contigs to the IMGT TRBV, TRBD and TRBJ reference genes, and CDR3 was defined following IMGT. Highly expanded clones were defined as clonotypes with a frequency above 0.1%. Shannon entropy served as the measure of repertoire diversity, while the Gini coefficient captured V-J evenness. A clonotype found in more than one individual was treated as public. The raw public reads went through TCRdb reprocessing: fastp at Q25, MiXCR clone calling, in-frame beta chains kept. All rows with the same CDR3 protein become a single entry with the most common DNA and genes. The V and J calls reflect TCRdb's pipeline rather than the authors' work. Within this sample are hundreds of thousands of distinct CDR3 sequences, with around 15% of them counted one time only. The ten most abundant clones make up roughly 20% of the sample.

The trim is 1 base for V and 4 bases for J, with a gap of 7 bases between the germline ends. The CDR3 sequence holds 13 residues, the cysteine and phenylalanine included. The CDR3 DNA has 39 bases and is translated from base 1. Per the germline V gene (reference sequence), LNHDA is the CDR1 and SQIVND is the CDR2. The time point tag for this specimen amounts to: newly diagnosed GD, antithyroid drugs for less than 3 months. For both TCR sequencing and RNA sequencing, RNA was extracted from PBMCs using TRIzol. The diagnosis of Graves' disease was made according to American Thyroid Association guidelines. Patients for the study were recruited at an endocrinology department in Xi'an, China. Each patient gave 7 to 9.5 milliliters of peripheral blood, collected in an EDTA anticoagulant tube. Ficoll Paque Plus density gradient separation was used to isolate PBMCs, and no further T cell sorting was performed. An Agilent 2100 Bioanalyzer and agarose gel were used to assess RNA quality, and a NanoDrop 2000 was used to measure RNA concentration.

The table lists this clonotype with many counts. The antigen it binds to is not known. Base quality data are lacking; no much larger clone is found one base away. The rearrangement combines TRBV19 with TRBJ1-1; the D gene assignment is ambiguous. The receptor was isolated from a female donor with Graves disease. The starting material was peripheral blood mononuclear cells (PBMCs), obtained at new diagnosis, from a patient treated with antithyroid drugs. The CDR3 region reads CASSIGVRTEAFF. The sequence in DNA is TGTGCCAGTAGTATAGGGGTGCGCACTGAAGCTTTCTTT.